This entry lists 9 T cell receptor beta chains sequenced from one sample in a study of blood T cell repertoires in COVID-19. Libraries were prepared by immunoSEQ multiplex PCR; TCRdb keeps only in-frame clonotypes and omits some of them. The data hold 200,000 to 250,000 clones, with 90% observed a single time. The material sequenced was peripheral blood. The receptors shown here come from a man aged 30 to 39 with COVID-19, enrolled during active disease.

The chain couples TRBV10-3 to TRBJ2-3, with TRBD2 identical over 8 bases. Germline lookup yields CDR1 ENHRY and CDR2 SYGVKD. Trimming at V came to 0 bases and at J to 1 base, leaving 0 bases not matched to a gene. CDR3 length equals 15 residues. CDR3 in DNA: TGTGCCATCAGTGAGTCGCGGGGGGGCACAGATACGCAGTATTTT. Translated, it gives CAISESRGGTDTQYF.

The genes are TRBV11-3 and TRBJ2-1, with a possible D match to TRBD2 (6 bases). This CDR3 region has 15 residues. CDR1 and CDR2 (germline): SGHNT, YENEEA. V was clipped by 1 base and J by 2 bases, with 9 bases between them. CDR3 sequence (DNA): TGTGCCAGCAGCTTAGGGCGGGGACCCTACAATGAGCAGTTCTTC. Translating it yields CASSLGRGPYNEQFF.

The rearrangement links TRBV2 to TRBJ2-7, with TRBD2 matching over 10 bases. The CDR3 consists of 15 residues. The junction had 9 bases not matched to a gene; V was cut back by 7 bases and J by 3 bases. Germline values: CDR1 SNHLY, CDR2 FYNNEI. The CDR3 nucleotides are TGTGCCAGCAAAAGGACTAGCGGTAAAGGCTACGAGCAGTACTTC. It encodes CASKRTSGKGYEQYF.

The CDR3 loop reads CASSQEAGSGAYNEQFF. For the CDR3, the DNA is TGCGCCAGCAGCCAAGAAGCGGGGAGTGGAGCCTACAATGAGCAGTTCTTC. The chain couples TRBV4-3 to TRBJ2-1, with TRBD2 identical over 7 bases. This CDR3 has 17 residues. CDR1 and CDR2 from the germline V gene are LGHNA and YSLEER. The V gene end was trimmed by 0 bases and the J gene end by 2 bases; junction bases not matched to a gene: 7.

This clone appeared a few times. The chain carries TRBV7-2 and TRBJ2-7, with 9 bases identical to TRBD1. J lost 4 bases, V lost 4 bases, and 2 bases had no gene match. The CDR3 is made up of 13 amino acids. Per germline, CDR1 SGHTA and CDR2 FQGNSA. CDR3 coding DNA: TGTGCCAGCAGCTCGACAGGGGGATACGAGCAGTACTTC. It is translated as CASSSTGGYEQYF.

The rearrangement joins TRBV18 to TRBJ1-2; 10 nucleotides align to TRBD1. The V segment lost 6 bases and the J segment 8 bases; nucleotides outside the gene matches: 12. Germline V gene sequence: CDR1 KGHSH, CDR2 LQKENI. The CDR3 extends over 15 amino acids. For the CDR3, the DNA is TGTGCCAGCTCCTTCAGGACAGGGGGAGACGTGGGCTACACCTTC. It is translated as CASSFRTGGDVGYTF.

In nucleotides, the CDR3 is TGCAGCGTTGACGGGACTAGCGGGAGAGGGTACGATGAGCAGTTCTTC. Its protein product is CSVDGTSGRGYDEQFF. The rearrangement uses TRBV29-1 and TRBJ2-1, with 14 bases lining up with TRBD2. The V and J ends lost 3 bases and 8 bases, in that order; junction bases with no gene match: 9. The CDR3 has 16 residues. CDR1 and CDR2 from the germline V gene are SQVTM and ANQGSEA.

The rearrangement links TRBV5-1 to TRBJ1-2; TRBD1 is a possible D gene (5 bases). Trimming cost V 4 bases and J 6 bases, with 19 bases left between them. CDR3 length: 15 amino acids. Per germline, CDR1 SGHRS and CDR2 YFSETQ. The CDR3 DNA reads as TGCGCCAGCAGCCTAGGCGGGGCAGGAGGCCATGGCTACACCTTC. It codes for CASSLGGAGGHGYTF.

The genes are TRBV7-2 and TRBJ2-2, with TRBD1 matching over 9 bases. Germline V gene sequence: CDR1 SGHTA, CDR2 FQGNSA. V shed 5 bases, J shed 0 bases, and the junction held 7 bases outside the gene matches. There are 17 residues in the CDR3. Here the CDR3 reads CASSLRTGAPNTGELFF. Here the CDR3 DNA reads TGTGCCAGCAGCCTACGGACAGGGGCCCCGAACACCGGGGAGCTGTTTTTT.